This entry lists 29 T cell receptor beta chains sequenced from one sample in a study of T cell repertoires in cytomegalovirus infection. TCRdb used MiXCR to reprocess the reads, holding one entry per CDR3 protein. The table has roughly 640,000 distinct CDR3 sequences, 20% to 25% seen once; the top ten hold 7% to 9%. The sequenced sample consisted of CD8+ T cells from PBMCs. The receptors originated from a human donor in good health (CMV status not recorded). Some clones in this sample may be carry-over from other donors' samples.

The chain joins TRBV4-1 to TRBJ2-1; D perhaps matches TRBD1 (6 bases). The CDR3 totals 16 residues. Germline CDR1 MGHRA, CDR2 YSYEKL. V was shortened by 4 bases and J by 0 bases, with 13 bases between the two germline ends. The CDR3 sequence is CASSPRTVSSYNEQFF. The CDR3 nucleotides are TGCGCCAGCAGCCCCAGGACAGTCAGCTCCTACAATGAGCAGTTCTTC.

For the CDR3, the DNA is TGTGCCAGCAGCGTACCGACTAGCGGGGTGACAGATACGCAGTATTTT. Translated: CASSVPTSGVTDTQYF. The rearrangement joins TRBV7-6 to TRBJ2-3, with 11 bases identical to TRBD2. This CDR3 is 16 amino acids long. V lost 5 bases and J lost 3; bases outside the gene matches: 7. Germline CDR1 and CDR2: SGHVS and FNYEAQ. Using reference TRBV7-6 and TRBJ2-3 for the parts outside the CDR3, the full variable domain is GAGVSQSPRYKVTKRGQDVALRCDPISGHVSLYWYRQALGQGPEFLTYFNYEAQQDKSGLPNDRFSAERPEGSISTLTIQRTEQRDSAMYRCASSVPTSGVTDTQYFGPGTRLTVL.

This clonotype was counted between two and nine times. The CDR3 protein is CASSGGGANEQFF. The CDR3 DNA follows: TGTGCCAGCAGCGGCGGGGGGGCGAATGAGCAGTTCTTC. This chain connects TRBV12-3 or TRBV12-4 to TRBJ2-1, with 9 bases that match TRBD2. This CDR3 spans 13 amino acids. The J segment lost 7 bases and the V segment lost 6 bases, leaving 4 bases of the junction unmatched.

This clonotype has only a few counts. CDR3 loop: CATSSKNSNQPQHF. The CDR3 DNA reads TGTGCCACCAGCAGCAAGAATAGCAATCAGCCCCAGCATTTT. This rearrangement joins TRBV15 to TRBJ1-5, with D uncertain. CDR3 length: 14 amino acids. Germline V gene lookup returns CDR1 LNHNV and CDR2 YYDKDF (reference sequence). V gave up 3 bases and J gave up 0 bases, with 6 bases separating them.

This chain uses TRBV6-2 or TRBV6-3 with TRBJ2-5; TRBD1 aligns across 7 bases. The germline CDR1 and CDR2 sequences are MNHEY and SVGEGT. CDR3 length: 16 residues. Trimming took 2 bases from V and 2 from J; bases not matched to a gene: 8. Written as DNA, the CDR3 is TGTGCCAGCAGTTACCCCCCCGACAGGGAACAAGAGACCCAGTACTTC. Translating it yields CASSYPPDREQETQYF.

This clonotype has just a few counts. The chain recombines TRBV20-1 with TRBJ1-2; D call uncertain. Germline V gene lookup returns CDR1 DFQATT and CDR2 SNEGSKA (reference sequence). The CDR3 sequence is 13 residues long. V was pared by 7 bases and J by 0 bases, with 12 bases between. In nucleotides, the CDR3 is TGCAGTGTATACGACCCAGCTAACTATGGCTACACCTTC. It encodes CSVYDPANYGYTF.

The chain has TRBV29-1 and TRBJ2-1; D may be TRBD2 (5 bases). Germline lookup yields CDR1 SQVTM and CDR2 ANQGSEA. The germline V and J ends were trimmed by 8 bases and 6 bases, with 23 bases remaining between them. The CDR3 runs 15 residues. This CDR3 reads CSSPRIRGWSNEQFF. CDR3 in DNA: TGCAGCTCACCTAGGATTCGGGGTTGGTCCAATGAGCAGTTCTTC.

CDR3 sequence: CSAPRQGRGTGELFF. CDR3 DNA: TGCAGTGCTCCCAGACAGGGAAGAGGCACCGGGGAGCTGTTTTTT. The genes are TRBV20-1 and TRBJ2-2, with 7 nucleotides matching TRBD1. Per the germline V gene, CDR1 is DFQATT and CDR2 is SNEGSKA (reference sequence). V gave up 5 bases and J gave up 4 bases; unmatched junction bases: 10. This CDR3 is 15 amino acids long.

As regards this clonotype: One end of the junction does not line up with germline, which may come from a read error. The V and J genes are TRBV29-1 and TRBJ1-1; no clear D. The germline V gene has CDR1 SQVTM and CDR2 ANQGSEA. There are 10 residues in the CDR3. The CDR3 loop is CSVEIGASPF. Here the CDR3 DNA reads TGCAGCGTTGAAATCGGTGCTTCTCCCTTT.

This clonotype was seen only once. This rearrangement joins TRBV20-1 to TRBJ2-6; TRBD1 aligns across 8 bases. Trimming at V came to 0 bases and at J to 5 bases, leaving 9 bases not matched to a gene. This CDR3 region has 17 residues. In germline, CDR1 is DFQATT, CDR2 SNEGSKA (reference sequence). CDR3 region: CSARDAGQGSWANVLTF. DNA of the CDR3: TGCAGTGCTAGAGATGCAGGACAGGGCTCATGGGCCAACGTCCTGACTTTC.

For this clonotype: A read error may explain this, as a much larger clone is one base away. V is TRBV7-3 and J is TRBJ2-3; TRBD2 might be the D (6 bases). Trimming left V 1 base short and J 0 bases short, with 8 bases between. The CDR3 has 15 residues. Looked up from germline, CDR1 is SGHTA and CDR2 is FQGTGA. Written as DNA, the CDR3 is TGTGCCAGCAGCTTAATGGGGGGAAGCACAGATACGCAGTATTTT. As protein: CASSLMGGSTDTQYF.

This clonotype was counted many times. The V call is TRBV7-8, the J call TRBJ2-7; 7 bases agree with TRBD2. V lost 1 base to trimming and J lost 3 bases; unmatched junction nucleotides: 6. The CDR3 length is 15 residues. CDR1 and CDR2 from the germline V gene are SGHVS and FQNEAQ. CDR3: CASSLERGPNYEQYF. The CDR3 region has the DNA TGTGCCAGCAGCTTAGAGCGGGGTCCCAACTACGAGCAGTACTTC.

This CDR3 is CASSLRQVVDTQYF. In DNA, the CDR3 is TGTGCCAGCAGCTTGAGGCAGGTGGTAGATACGCAGTATTTT. The J gene is TRBJ2-3, the V gene TRBV5-4; D unresolved. Trimming took 1 base from V and 5 from J, leaving 11 bases between them. The CDR3 runs to 14 residues. CDR1 SGHNT and CDR2 YYREEE come from the germline V gene (reference sequence).

The V and J genes are TRBV20-1 and TRBJ2-3, with D unclear. CDR3 size: 14 residues. Germline CDR1 is DFQATT and CDR2 is SNEGSKA (reference sequence). Trimming stripped 0 bases from V and 0 bases from J, with 7 bases between. The CDR3 here is CSARDRQSTDTQYF. The CDR3 region has the DNA TGCAGTGCTAGAGATCGGCAGAGCACAGATACGCAGTATTTT.

This clonotype has ten or more counts. The chain is built from TRBV29-1 and TRBJ1-2; 8 nucleotides match TRBD1. The CDR3 is made up of 13 amino acids. After removal of 3 bases from V and 2 bases from J, the junction contained 2 bases not matched to a gene. Germline V CDR1 and CDR2: SQVTM, ANQGSEA. The CDR3 loop is CSVDTGGNYGYTF. The CDR3 DNA reads TGCAGCGTTGATACAGGGGGGAACTATGGCTACACCTTC.

The genes are TRBV13 and TRBJ2-5, with D possibly matching TRBD1 (6 bases). Germline V gene lookup returns CDR1 PRHDT and CDR2 FYEKMQ (reference sequence). V shed 4 bases and J shed 2 bases, with 11 bases lying between them. The CDR3 covers 14 residues. CDR3 DNA: TGTGCCAGCAGCTATGGACAGATGCAAGAGACCCAGTACTTC. It specifies CASSYGQMQETQYF.

The CDR3 DNA is TGTGCCAGCAGTGAAGCCGGCACCATCTATGGCTACACCTTC. This translates into CASSEAGTIYGYTF. V is TRBV2 and J is TRBJ1-2; D remains unclear. Germline-derived CDR1 and CDR2 are SNHLY and FYNNEI. CDR3 length equals 14 residues. V lost 0 bases and J 4 bases, leaving 9 bases between the germline ends. The whole variable domain, remainder taken from reference TRBV2 and TRBJ1-2, is EPEVTQTPSHQVTQMGQEVILRCVPISNHLYFYWYRQILGQKVEFLVSFYNNEISEKSEIFDDQFSVERPDGSNFTLKIRSTKLEDSAMYFCASSEAGTIYGYTFGSGTRLTVV.

With respect to this clonotype: Given a much more abundant clone one base away, this may be a read error. The genes are TRBV7-6 and TRBJ2-6; D is unresolved. The CDR3 has 16 residues. Per the germline V gene, CDR1 is SGHVS and CDR2 is FNYEAQ. V was trimmed by 8 bases and J by 0 bases, leaving 14 bases between them. The CDR3 nucleotides read TGTGCCAGCGGAGTGGTCCTGAGCTCTGGGGCCAACGTCCTGACTTTC. Translation gives CASGVVLSSGANVLTF. The full variable domain, its missing parts supplied by reference TRBV7-6 and TRBJ2-6, is GAGVSQSPRYKVTKRGQDVALRCDPISGHVSLYWYRQALGQGPEFLTYFNYEAQQDKSGLPNDRFSAERPEGSISTLTIQRTEQRDSAMYRCASGVVLSSGANVLTFGAGSRLTVL.

This rearrangement joins TRBV2 to TRBJ2-4; perhaps TRBD1 as D (6 bases). Trimming stripped 7 bases from V and 7 bases from J, with 8 bases between. CDR3 size: 11 residues. Germline lookup yields CDR1 SNHLY and CDR2 FYNNEI. This chain's CDR3 is CASIDRNIQYF. DNA of the CDR3: TGTGCCAGCATCGACAGGAACATTCAGTACTTC.

This clonotype has ten or more counts. V is TRBV27 and J is TRBJ2-2; D might be TRBD1 or TRBD2, each matching 5 bases. Germline V gene lookup returns CDR1 MNHEY and CDR2 SMNVEV (reference sequence). V lost 5 bases and J 1 base, leaving 8 bases between the germline ends. CDR3 length: 14 residues. The CDR3 DNA follows: TGTGCCAGCAGTCCGGGACGGAACACCGGGGAGCTGTTTTTT. Protein sequence: CASSPGRNTGELFF.

This clonotype was counted a few times. The chain joins TRBV5-6 to TRBJ2-7, with D tentatively TRBD1 (6 bases). Looked up from germline, CDR1 is SGHDT and CDR2 is YYEEEE. The ends were cut back, 4 bases at V and 2 bases at J, with 16 bases in the middle. CDR3 size: 15 residues. The CDR3 reads CASSIGTSGAYEQYF. CDR3 in DNA: TGTGCCAGCAGCATTGGGACATCCGGCGCCTACGAGCAGTACTTC. Based on the CDR3 plus reference TRBV5-6 and TRBJ2-7, the full variable domain is DAGVTQSPTHLIKTRGQQVTLRCSPKSGHDTVSWYQQALGQGPQFIFQYYEEEERQRGNFPDRFSGHQFPNYSSELNVNALLLGDSALYLCASSIGTSGAYEQYFGPGTRLTVT.

CDR3 bases: TGCAGCGTTGAATTGGCCCTACAGGGCATCGGGGAGACCCAGTACTTC. It is translated as CSVELALQGIGETQYF. V gene TRBV29-1 combines with J gene TRBJ2-5; D perhaps matches TRBD1 (6 bases). This CDR3 region has 16 residues. The ends were cut back, 2 bases at V and 5 bases at J, with 21 bases in the middle. In germline, CDR1 is SQVTM, CDR2 ANQGSEA.

In its sample, this clonotype was seen many times. The rearrangement links TRBV7-8 to TRBJ2-1; D possibly corresponds to TRBD1 (6 bases). CDR3 length: 15 amino acids. CDR1 SGHVS and CDR2 FQNEAQ come from the germline V gene. Trimming pared 2 bases from V and 8 bases from J, leaving 16 bases between. CDR3 sequence: CASSLIQGFTDEQFF. The CDR3 nucleotides read TGTGCCAGCAGCTTAATACAGGGATTTACGGATGAGCAGTTCTTC.

This clonotype was seen only a few times. The rearrangement links TRBV28 to TRBJ1-6; 10 bases are shared with TRBD1. Germline CDR1 MDHEN, CDR2 SYDVKM. V was pared by 4 bases and J by 11 bases, with 14 bases of the junction left unmatched. CDR3 length equals 17 residues. The CDR3 spells CASSSMGTGARGPPLHF. The CDR3 coding sequence is TGTGCCAGCAGTTCTATGGGGACAGGGGCCCGAGGGCCACCCCTCCACTTT.

This clonotype was counted only a few times. The gene calls are TRBV24-1 and TRBJ2-3; 7 nucleotides line up with TRBD1. Germline V gene lookup returns CDR1 KGHDR and CDR2 SFDVKD. CDR3 size: 14 residues. Trimming removed 3 bases from V and 4 bases from J; junction bases left unmatched: 3. The CDR3 loop reads CATSDLQGPDTQYF. In DNA, the CDR3 is TGTGCCACCAGTGATCTACAGGGGCCAGATACGCAGTATTTT.

This clonotype has a handful of counts. The chain recombines TRBV4-1 with TRBJ1-4; D is uncertain. The CDR3 has 13 amino acids. The V gene's germline CDR1 is MGHRA and CDR2 YSYEKL. The germline V and J ends were trimmed by 4 bases and 5 bases, with 8 bases remaining between them. CDR3 bases: TGCGCCAGCAGCCTTCTCGTCAATGAAAAACTGTTTTTT. Protein product: CASSLLVNEKLFF.

This chain joins TRBV7-6 and TRBJ2-1; D is ambiguous. The V and J ends lost 3 bases and 7 bases respectively, with 7 bases between them. Germline V CDR1 and CDR2: SGHVS, FNYEAQ. CDR3 length: 12 residues. The CDR3 sequence: CASSFWANEQFF. CDR3 nucleotide sequence: TGTGCCAGCAGCTTTTGGGCAAATGAGCAGTTCTTC.

The table lists this clonotype with a count of one. An end of the junction does not agree with germline; a read error may underlie this. The J gene is TRBJ1-1, the V gene TRBV7-9; D ambiguous. The CDR3 length is 15 residues. CDR1 and CDR2 (germline): SEHNR, FQNEAQ (reference sequence). DNA of the CDR3: TGTGCCAGCAGCTCGCGCATCACAGCAAACACTGAAGCTTCCTTT. Its translation is CASSSRITANTEASF.

This clonotype was seen a handful of times. This chain uses TRBV29-1 with TRBJ2-7; 8 bases fit TRBD1. V gave up 5 bases and J gave up 5 bases; unmatched junction bases: 11. Looked up from germline, CDR1 is SQVTM and CDR2 is ANQGSEA. This CDR3 has 14 amino acids. The CDR3 DNA reads TGCAGCGTTTGGGCAGGGGGCTTCCTGCACGAGCAGTACTTC. This encodes CSVWAGGFLHEQYF.